This T cell receptor beta chain was profiled in a study of regulatory T cells in long-lasting Graves disease. CDR1 SNHLY and CDR2 FYNNEI come from the germline V gene. The CDR3 is 14 amino acids. V lost 4 bases, J lost 8 bases, and 17 bases lay in between. CDR3-region Arm-PCR and iRepertoire HTBI primers produced the TCR beta libraries. TCRdb analysed the multiplex PCR reads with MiXCR anew, one entry per CDR3 protein. This sample has fewer than 500,000 distinct CDR3 sequences, with around 15% found just once. Study results and caveats: Persistent disease samples used TRBV28, TRBJ1-2 and TRBJ2-5 preferentially. A greater number of public clonotypes (under 3,000) was shared by persistent patients than by new patients (approximately 1,000).

Regarding time point: newly diagnosed GD, antithyroid drugs for less than 3 months. Construction of the TCR library relied on RNA isolated from PBMCs. This clonotype was seen a handful of times. Its antigen is not known. The same specimen was also included in a second study, on T cells in Graves' hyperthyroidism and ophthalmopathy. As that study records: Most thyroid clonotypes that were expanded above 0.001 also turned up in blood.

The sequence came from a middle-aged man with Graves disease. The material was peripheral blood mononuclear cells (PBMCs), obtained at new diagnosis, from a patient treated with antithyroid drugs. The chain uses TRBV2 and TRBJ1-2, with D uncertain. The CDR3 bases are TGTGCCAGCAGTGGAACGGGCGGAAGTATCGGCTACACCTTC. Encoded protein: CASSGTGGSIGYTF.